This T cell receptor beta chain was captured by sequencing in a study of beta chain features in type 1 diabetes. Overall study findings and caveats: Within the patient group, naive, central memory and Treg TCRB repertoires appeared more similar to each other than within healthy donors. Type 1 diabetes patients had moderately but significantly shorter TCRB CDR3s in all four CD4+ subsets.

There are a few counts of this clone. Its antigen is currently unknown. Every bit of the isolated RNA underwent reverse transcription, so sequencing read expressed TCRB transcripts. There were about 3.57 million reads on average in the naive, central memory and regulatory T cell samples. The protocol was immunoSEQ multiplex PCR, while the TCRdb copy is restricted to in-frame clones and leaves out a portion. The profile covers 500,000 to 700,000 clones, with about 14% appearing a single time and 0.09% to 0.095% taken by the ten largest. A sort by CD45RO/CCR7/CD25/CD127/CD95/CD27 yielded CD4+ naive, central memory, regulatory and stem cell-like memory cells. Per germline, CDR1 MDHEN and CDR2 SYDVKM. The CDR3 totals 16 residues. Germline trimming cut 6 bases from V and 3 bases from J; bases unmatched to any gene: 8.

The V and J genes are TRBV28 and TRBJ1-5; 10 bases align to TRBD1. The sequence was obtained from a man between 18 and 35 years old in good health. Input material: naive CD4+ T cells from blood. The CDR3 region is CASRNRGQGINQPQHF. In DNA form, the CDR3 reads TGTGCCAGCAGAAACCGGGGACAGGGGATCAATCAGCCCCAGCATTTT.